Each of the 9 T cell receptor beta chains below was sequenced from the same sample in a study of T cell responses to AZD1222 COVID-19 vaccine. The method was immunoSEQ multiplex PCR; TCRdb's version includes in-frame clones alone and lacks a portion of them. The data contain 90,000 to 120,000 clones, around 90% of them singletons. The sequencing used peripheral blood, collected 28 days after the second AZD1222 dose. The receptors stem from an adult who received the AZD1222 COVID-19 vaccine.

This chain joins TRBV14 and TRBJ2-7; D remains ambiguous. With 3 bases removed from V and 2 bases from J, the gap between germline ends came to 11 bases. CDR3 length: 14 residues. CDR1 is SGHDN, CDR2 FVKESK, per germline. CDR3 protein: CASSHGSSPYEQYF. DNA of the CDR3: TGTGCCAGCAGCCATGGCAGTTCCCCCTACGAGCAGTACTTC.

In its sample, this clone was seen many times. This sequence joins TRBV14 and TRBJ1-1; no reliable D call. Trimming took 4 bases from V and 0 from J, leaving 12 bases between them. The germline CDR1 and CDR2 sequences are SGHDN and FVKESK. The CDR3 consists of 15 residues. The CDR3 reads CASSPWRRVNTEAFF. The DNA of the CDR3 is TGTGCCAGCAGCCCGTGGAGACGGGTGAACACTGAAGCTTTCTTT.

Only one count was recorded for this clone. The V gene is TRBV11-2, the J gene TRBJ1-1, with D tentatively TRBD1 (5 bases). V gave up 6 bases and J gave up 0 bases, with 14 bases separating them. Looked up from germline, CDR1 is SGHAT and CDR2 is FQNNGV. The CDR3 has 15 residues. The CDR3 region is CASRSLTVLNTEAFF. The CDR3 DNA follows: TGTGCCAGCAGATCATTGACAGTTTTGAACACTGAAGCTTTCTTT. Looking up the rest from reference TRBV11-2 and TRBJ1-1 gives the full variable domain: EAGVAQSPRYKIIEKRQSVAFWCNPISGHATLYWYQQILGQGPKLLIQFQNNGVVDDSQLPKDRFSAERLKGVDSTLKIQPAKLEDSAVYLCASRSLTVLNTEAFFGQGTRLTVV.

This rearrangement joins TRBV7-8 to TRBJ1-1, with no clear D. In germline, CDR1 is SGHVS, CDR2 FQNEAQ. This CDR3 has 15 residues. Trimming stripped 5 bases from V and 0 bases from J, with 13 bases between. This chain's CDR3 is CASSLRGLVNTEAFF. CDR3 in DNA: TGTGCCAGCAGCCTTCGCGGACTAGTGAACACTGAAGCTTTCTTT.

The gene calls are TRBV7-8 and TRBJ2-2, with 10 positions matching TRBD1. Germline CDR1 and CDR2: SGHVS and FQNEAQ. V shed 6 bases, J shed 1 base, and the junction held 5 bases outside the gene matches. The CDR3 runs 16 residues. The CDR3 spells CASRRRDRGNTGELFF. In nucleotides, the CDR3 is TGTGCCAGCAGGCGCCGGGACAGGGGGAACACCGGGGAGCTGTTTTTT. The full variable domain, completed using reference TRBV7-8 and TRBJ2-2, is GAGVSQSPRYKVAKRGQDVALRCDPISGHVSLFWYQQALGQGPEFLTYFQNEAQLDKSGLPSDRFFAERPEGSVSTLKIQRTQQEDSAVYLCASRRRDRGNTGELFFGEGSRLTVL.

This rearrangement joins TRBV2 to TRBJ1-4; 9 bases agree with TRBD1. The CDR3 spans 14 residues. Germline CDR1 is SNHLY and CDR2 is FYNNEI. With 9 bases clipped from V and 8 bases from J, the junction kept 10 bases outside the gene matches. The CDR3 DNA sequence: TGTGCCAGTGAAAGGGACAGGGATAACGAAAAACTGTTTTTT. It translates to CASERDRDNEKLFF.

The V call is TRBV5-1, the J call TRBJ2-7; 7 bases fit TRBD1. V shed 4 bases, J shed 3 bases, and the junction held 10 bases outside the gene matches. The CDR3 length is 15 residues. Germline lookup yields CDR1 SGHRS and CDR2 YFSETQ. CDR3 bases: TGCGCCAGCAGCGAGTCTCCGGGACAGAGCTACGAGCAGTACTTC. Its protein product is CASSESPGQSYEQYF.

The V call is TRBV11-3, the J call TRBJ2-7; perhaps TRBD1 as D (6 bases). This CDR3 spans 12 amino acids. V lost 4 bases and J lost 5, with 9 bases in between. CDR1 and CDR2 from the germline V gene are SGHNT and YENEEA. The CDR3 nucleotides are TGTGCCAGCAGCTCAGGGGTGCACGAGCAGTACTTC. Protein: CASSSGVHEQYF.

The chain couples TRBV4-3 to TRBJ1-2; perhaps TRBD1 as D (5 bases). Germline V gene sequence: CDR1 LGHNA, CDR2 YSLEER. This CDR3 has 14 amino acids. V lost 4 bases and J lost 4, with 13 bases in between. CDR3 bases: TGCGCCAGCAGCCCAGGTGGGGGTGCCTATGGCTACACCTTC. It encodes CASSPGGGAYGYTF.